The present entry profiles one T cell receptor beta chain with its context. Trimming cost V 1 base and J 0 bases, with 14 bases left between them. The CDR3 loop spans 17 amino acids. Germline CDR1 and CDR2: SGHTS and YDEGEE. Per the authors' pipeline: Reference gene primer amplification gave estimated nucleated cell counts. The data were produced by immunoSEQ multiplex PCR, yet TCRdb's version contains in-frame clones alone and is incomplete. Clone size and the V and J calls come from that table; the DNA yielded D and trimming. The table lists about 81,000 clones, about 80% of them singletons. The data belong to a study of blood T cell repertoires in COVID-19. Study information: Samples came from the United States, Italy and Spain, spanning acute and convalescent COVID-19. T cells, B-cell-depleted T cells, or PBMCs provided the cDNA or gDNA that served as material.

The source is a woman between 50 and 59 years old with acute or convalescent COVID-19. J is TRBJ1-5 and V is TRBV5-8; a possible D gene is TRBD1 (5 bases). Sequencing was done on a sample of peripheral blood. CDR3 sequence: CASSLLGGVVSNQPQHF. The CDR3 DNA reads as TGTGCCAGCAGCTTGTTGGGGGGGGTTGTTAGCAATCAGCCCCAGCATTTT.